What follows is one T cell receptor (beta chain) and its context. The antigen is undetermined. In germline, CDR1 is SGHAT, CDR2 FQNNGV. The length of the CDR3 is 16 residues. The trim removed 2 bases at V and 4 bases at J, leaving 8 bases unmatched. This sample was taken from a study of PD-L1 blockade in urothelial cancer. Background on the study: Blood underwent analysis 3 weeks (second dose) and 6 weeks after treatment began.

As for time point: pretreatment peripheral blood. Diagnoses among patients were locally advanced or metastatic urothelial carcinoma. Study outcomes and limitations: Larger 3-week expansion of tumor-associated blood clones was seen in durable-benefit patients.

Synthetic spike-ins, TCR analog templates, were added into each PCR. Generated by immunoSEQ multiplex PCR, the TCRdb table keeps only in-frame clones and is missing some. The sample contains tens of thousands of clones, 85% of which appear only once. The sample in question was PBMCs, obtained around atezolizumab (anti-PD-L1) treatment. This TCR derives from an elderly man with urothelial cancer. The V and J genes are TRBV11-2 and TRBJ2-7; 10 nucleotides agree with TRBD2. The CDR3 bases are TGTGCCAGCAGCTTATTGGTGGTAGCGGGAGGTTACGAGCAGTACTTC. It encodes CASSLLVVAGGYEQYF.